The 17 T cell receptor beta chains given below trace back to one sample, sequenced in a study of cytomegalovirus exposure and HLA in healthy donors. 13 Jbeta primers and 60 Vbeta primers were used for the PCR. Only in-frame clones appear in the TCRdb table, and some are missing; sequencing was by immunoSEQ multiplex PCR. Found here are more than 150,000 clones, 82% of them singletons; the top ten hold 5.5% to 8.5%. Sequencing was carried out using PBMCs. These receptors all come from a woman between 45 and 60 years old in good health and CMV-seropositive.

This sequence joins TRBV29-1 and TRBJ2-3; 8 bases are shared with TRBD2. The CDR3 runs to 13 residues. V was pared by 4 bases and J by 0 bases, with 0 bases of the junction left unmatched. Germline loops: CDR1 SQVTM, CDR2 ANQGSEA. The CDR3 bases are TGCAGCGTTGCGGGGGGGAGCACAGATACGCAGTATTTT. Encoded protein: CSVAGGSTDTQYF.

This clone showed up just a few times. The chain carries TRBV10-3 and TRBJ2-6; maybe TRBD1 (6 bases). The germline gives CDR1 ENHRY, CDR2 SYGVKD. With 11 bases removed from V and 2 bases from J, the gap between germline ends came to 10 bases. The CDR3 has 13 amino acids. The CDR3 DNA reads TGTGCCGTACAGGGTGCTGGGGCCAACGTCCTGACTTTC. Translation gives CAVQGAGANVLTF.

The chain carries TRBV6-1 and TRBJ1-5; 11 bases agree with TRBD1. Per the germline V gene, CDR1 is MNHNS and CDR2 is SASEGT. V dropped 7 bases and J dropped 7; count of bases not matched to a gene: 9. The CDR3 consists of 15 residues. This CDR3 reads CASNLDRGREQPQHF. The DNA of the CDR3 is TGTGCCAGCAACCTGGACAGGGGGCGAGAACAGCCCCAGCATTTT.

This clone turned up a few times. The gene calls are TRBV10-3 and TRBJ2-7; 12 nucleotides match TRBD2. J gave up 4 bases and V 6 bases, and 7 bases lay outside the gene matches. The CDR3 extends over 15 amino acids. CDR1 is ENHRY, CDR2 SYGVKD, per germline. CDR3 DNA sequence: TGTGCCATCAGCACCCTAGCGGGGGGGCCTTACGAGCAGTACTTC. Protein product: CAISTLAGGPYEQYF.

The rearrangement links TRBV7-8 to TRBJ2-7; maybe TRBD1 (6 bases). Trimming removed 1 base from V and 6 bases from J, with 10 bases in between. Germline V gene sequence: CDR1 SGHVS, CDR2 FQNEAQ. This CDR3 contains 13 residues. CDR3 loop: CASSLELQGEQYF. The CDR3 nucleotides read TGTGCCAGCAGCTTAGAGTTACAGGGCGAGCAGTACTTC.

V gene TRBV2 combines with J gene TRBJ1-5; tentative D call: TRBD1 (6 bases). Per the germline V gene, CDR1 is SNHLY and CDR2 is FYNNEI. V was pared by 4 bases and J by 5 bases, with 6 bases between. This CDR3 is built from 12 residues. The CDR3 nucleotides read TGTGCCAGCAGTGGGACAGATCAGCCCCAGCATTTT. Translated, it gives CASSGTDQPQHF.

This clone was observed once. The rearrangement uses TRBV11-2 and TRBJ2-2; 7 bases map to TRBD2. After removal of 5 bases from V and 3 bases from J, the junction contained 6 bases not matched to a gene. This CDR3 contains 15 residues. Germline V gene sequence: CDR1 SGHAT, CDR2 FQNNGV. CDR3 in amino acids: CASSPRTSYTGELFF. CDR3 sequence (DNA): TGTGCCAGCAGCCCGCGGACTAGTTACACCGGGGAGCTGTTTTTT. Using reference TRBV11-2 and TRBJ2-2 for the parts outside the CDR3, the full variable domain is EAGVAQSPRYKIIEKRQSVAFWCNPISGHATLYWYQQILGQGPKLLIQFQNNGVVDDSQLPKDRFSAERLKGVDSTLKIQPAKLEDSAVYLCASSPRTSYTGELFFGEGSRLTVL.

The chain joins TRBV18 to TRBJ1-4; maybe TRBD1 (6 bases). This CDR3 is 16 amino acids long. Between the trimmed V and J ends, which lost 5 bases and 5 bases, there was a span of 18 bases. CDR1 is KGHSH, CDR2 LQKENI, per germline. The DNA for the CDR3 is TGTGCCAGCTCAGCGATTTCGGACAGCCGAAATGAAAAACTGTTTTTT. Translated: CASSAISDSRNEKLFF.

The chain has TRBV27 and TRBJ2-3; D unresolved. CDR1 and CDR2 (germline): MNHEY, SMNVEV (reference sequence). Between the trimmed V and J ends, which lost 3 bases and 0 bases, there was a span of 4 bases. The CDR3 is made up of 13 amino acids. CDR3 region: CASSFSSTDTQYF. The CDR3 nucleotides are TGTGCCAGCAGTTTCTCTAGCACAGATACGCAGTATTTT.

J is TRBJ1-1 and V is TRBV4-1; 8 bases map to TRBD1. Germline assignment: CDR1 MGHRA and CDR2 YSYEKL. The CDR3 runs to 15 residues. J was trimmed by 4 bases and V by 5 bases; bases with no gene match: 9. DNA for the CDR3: TGCGCCAGCAGCAACGGACAGGGTCGGATCACTGAAGCTTTCTTT. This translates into CASSNGQGRITEAFF.

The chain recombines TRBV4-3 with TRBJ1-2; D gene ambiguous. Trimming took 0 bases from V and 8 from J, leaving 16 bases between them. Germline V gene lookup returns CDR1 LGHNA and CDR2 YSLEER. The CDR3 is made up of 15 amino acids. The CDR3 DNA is TGCGCCAGCAGCCAAGACCAGGAATCCGGAGGGGGCTACACCTTC. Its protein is CASSQDQESGGGYTF.

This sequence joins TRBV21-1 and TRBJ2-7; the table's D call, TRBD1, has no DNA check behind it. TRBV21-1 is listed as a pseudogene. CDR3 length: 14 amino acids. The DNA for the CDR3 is TGTGCCACCTTCACCCGGGACAGGGGTCGGGAGCAGTACTTC. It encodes CATFTRDRGREQYF.

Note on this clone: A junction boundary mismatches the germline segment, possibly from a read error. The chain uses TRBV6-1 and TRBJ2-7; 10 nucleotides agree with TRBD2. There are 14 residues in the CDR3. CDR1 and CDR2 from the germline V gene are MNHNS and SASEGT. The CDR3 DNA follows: TGTGCCAGCAGGCCCCAGGCCGCTAGCGGGGGCCCCTCCTTC. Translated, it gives CASRPQAASGGPSF.

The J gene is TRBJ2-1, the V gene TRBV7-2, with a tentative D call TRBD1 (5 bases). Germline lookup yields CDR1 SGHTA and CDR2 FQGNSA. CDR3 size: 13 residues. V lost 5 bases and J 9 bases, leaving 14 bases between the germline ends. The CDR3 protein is CASSLYTGIEQFF. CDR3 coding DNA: TGTGCCAGCAGCCTCTACACAGGAATTGAGCAGTTCTTC. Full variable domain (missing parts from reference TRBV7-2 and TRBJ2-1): GAGVSQSPSNKVTEKGKDVELRCDPISGHTALYWYRQSLGQGLEFLIYFQGNSAPDKSGLPSDRFSAERTGGSVSTLTIQRTQQEDSAVYLCASSLYTGIEQFFGPGTRLTVL.

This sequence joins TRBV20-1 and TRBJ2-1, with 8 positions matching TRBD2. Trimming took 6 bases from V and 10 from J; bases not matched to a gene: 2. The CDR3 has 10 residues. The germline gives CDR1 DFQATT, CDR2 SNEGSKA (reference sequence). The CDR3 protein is CSAEREEQFF. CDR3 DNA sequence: TGCAGTGCCGAGCGGGAGGAGCAGTTCTTC.

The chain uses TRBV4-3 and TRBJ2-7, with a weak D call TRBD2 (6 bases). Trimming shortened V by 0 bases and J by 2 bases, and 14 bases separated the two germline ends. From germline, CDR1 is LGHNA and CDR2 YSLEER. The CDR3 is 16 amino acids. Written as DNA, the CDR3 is TGCGCCAGCAGCCAAGATCTCGAGACTAGAACCTACGAGCAGTACTTC. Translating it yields CASSQDLETRTYEQYF.

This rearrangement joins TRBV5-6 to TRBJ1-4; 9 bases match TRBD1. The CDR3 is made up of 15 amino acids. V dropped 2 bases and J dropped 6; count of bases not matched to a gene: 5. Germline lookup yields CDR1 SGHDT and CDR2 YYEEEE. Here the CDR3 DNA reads TGTGCCAGCAGCTTACACAGGGGGCAGTATGAAAAACTGTTTTTT. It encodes CASSLHRGQYEKLFF.